This TCR beta chain was sequenced in a study of T-cell memory formation after mild COVID-19. General study findings and limits: In pre-infection memory, a portion of responding clones appeared, which suggested that cross-reactive memory joined. Day 15 to 85 contractors were CD4/CD8 balanced; later expanders leaned CD4+. The CD4+ clones that contracted clustered mainly within CM and EM, and the CD8+ clones concentrated in EMRA.

The TCR alpha and TCR beta cDNA libraries, bearing sample barcodes and UMIs, were generated by 5'RACE using constant-segment primers. TCRdb reanalysed the 5' RACE reads using MiXCR and keeps one entry per CDR3 protein. The sample records 250,000 to 300,000 distinct CDR3 sequences, more than 15% being singletons. To note about this clonotype: What it binds is unknown.

Trimming removed 2 bases from V and 10 bases from J; junction bases left unmatched: 12. The germline V gene encodes CDR1 SGHVS and CDR2 FNYEAQ. This CDR3 has 15 amino acids. Sequencing used PBMCs or a T cell subset sorted from them (not recorded which). The J gene is TRBJ2-5, the V gene TRBV7-6; TRBD2 matches at 8 bases. This TCR came from a man aged 18 to 29 who had mild COVID-19 (a few samples of this study predate the infection). Cell type and time point are not known. This CDR3 is CASSLLLAESRGQYF. CDR3 DNA sequence: TGTGCCAGCAGCTTATTACTAGCGGAGTCGAGGGGCCAGTACTTC.